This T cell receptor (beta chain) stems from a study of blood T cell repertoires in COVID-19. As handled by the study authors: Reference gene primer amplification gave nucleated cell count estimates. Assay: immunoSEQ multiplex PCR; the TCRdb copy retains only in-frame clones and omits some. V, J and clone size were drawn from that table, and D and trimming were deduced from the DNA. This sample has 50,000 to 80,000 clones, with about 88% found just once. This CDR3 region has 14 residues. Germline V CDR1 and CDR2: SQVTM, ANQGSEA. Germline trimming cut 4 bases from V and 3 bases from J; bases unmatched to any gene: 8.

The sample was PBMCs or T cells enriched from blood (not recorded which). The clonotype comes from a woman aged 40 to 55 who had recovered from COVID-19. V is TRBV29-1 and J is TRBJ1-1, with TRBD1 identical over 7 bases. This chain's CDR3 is CSVGQGSSYTEAFF. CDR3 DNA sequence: TGCAGCGTTGGACAGGGCAGCTCGTACACTGAAGCTTTCTTT.